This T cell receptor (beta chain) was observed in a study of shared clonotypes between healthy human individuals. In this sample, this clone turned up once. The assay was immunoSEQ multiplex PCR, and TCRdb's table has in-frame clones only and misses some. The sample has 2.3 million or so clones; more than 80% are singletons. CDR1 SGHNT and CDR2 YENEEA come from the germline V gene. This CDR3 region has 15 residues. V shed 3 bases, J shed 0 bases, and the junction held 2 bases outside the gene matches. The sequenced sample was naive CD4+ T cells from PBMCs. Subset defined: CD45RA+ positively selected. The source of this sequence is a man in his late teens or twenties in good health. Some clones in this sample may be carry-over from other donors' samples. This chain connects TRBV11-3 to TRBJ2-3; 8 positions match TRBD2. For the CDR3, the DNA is TGTGCCAGCAGCTTTGGCGGGAGGAGCACAGATACGCAGTATTTT. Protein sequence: CASSFGGRSTDTQYF.